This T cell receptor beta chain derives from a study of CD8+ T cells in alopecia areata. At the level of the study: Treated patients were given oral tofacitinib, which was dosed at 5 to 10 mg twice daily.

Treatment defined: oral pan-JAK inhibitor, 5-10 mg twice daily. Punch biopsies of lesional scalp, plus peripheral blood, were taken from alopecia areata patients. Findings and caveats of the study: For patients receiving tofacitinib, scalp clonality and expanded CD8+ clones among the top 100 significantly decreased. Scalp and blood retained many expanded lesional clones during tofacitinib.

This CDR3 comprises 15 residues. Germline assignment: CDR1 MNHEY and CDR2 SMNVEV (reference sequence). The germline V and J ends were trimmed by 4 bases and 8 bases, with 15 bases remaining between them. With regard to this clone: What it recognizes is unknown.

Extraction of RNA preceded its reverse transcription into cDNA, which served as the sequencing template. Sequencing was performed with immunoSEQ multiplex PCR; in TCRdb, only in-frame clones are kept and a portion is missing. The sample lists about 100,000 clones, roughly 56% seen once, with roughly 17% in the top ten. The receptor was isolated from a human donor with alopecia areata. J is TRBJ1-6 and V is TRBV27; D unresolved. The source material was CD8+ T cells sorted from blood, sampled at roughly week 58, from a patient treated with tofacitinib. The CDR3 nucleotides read TGTGCCAGCAGTTCCCCCACCTCGGCGGATTCACCCCTCCACTTT. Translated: CASSSPTSADSPLHF.